This T cell receptor (beta chain) is from a study of T cells after yellow fever vaccination. The CDR3 extends over 12 amino acids. The V gene's germline CDR1 is GTSNPN and CDR2 SVGIG (reference sequence). This clonotype showed up many times. The junction and the germline gene differ at one end; a read error may be behind it. One entry per CDR3 protein, called by TCRdb with MiXCR from the 5' RACE reads. The sample lists tens of thousands of distinct CDR3 sequences; approximately 4.8% were seen once. General observations from the study: Researchers cautioned that FACS-sorted repertoires could harbor abundant clonotypes contaminating from the bulk population.

This TCR was recovered from a man in his late teens or twenties who received the YFV17D yellow fever vaccine. The chain combines TRBV30 with TRBJ1-3; D not certain. Sequencing was performed on PBMCs, either bulk or a sorted T-cell subset (CD4+, CD8+, memory, or dextramer-sorted; not recorded which), taken on the day of the yellow fever booster vaccination. The chain's CDR3 is CAWTPAGNTIYF. CDR3 coding DNA: TGTGCCTGGACGCCCGCTGGGAACACCATATATTTT.